These T cell receptor beta chains were read from a single sample in a study of CD8 T cells in Susac syndrome. One entry per CDR3 protein results from TCRdb running MiXCR on the immunoSEQ multiplex PCR reads. The sample includes about 170,000 distinct CDR3 sequences, about 94% of them seen just once. Material: CD4+ T cells from PBMCs. The receptors shown here come from a human donor with multiple sclerosis. CDR3s include the opening cysteine and the closing phenylalanine or tryptophan. A D gene is named only where the DNA matches it firmly. The size entry is marked missing in some rows and otherwise reads once, few, many or a size class.

V gene	J gene	D gene	clone size	CDR3 DNA	CDR3 protein
TRBV2	TRBJ1-1	.	once	TGTGCCAGCAGCGCAATGGGCGGAGGGACTGAAGCTTTCTTT	CASSAMGGGTEAFF
TRBV10-2	TRBJ1-2	.	.	TGCGCCAGCAGTGAACAGGGAAGCTATGGCTACACCTTC	CASSEQGSYGYTF
TRBV5-4	TRBJ1-1	.	few	TGTGCCAGCAGCTTCGTTACAGACATGAACACTGAAGCTTTCTTT	CASSFVTDMNTEAFF
TRBV3-1	TRBJ2-3	.	.	TGTGCCAGCAGCCAAGATAGGACCCCCGAGGGCACAGATACGCAGTATTTT	CASSQDRTPEGTDTQYF
TRBV18	TRBJ1-1	.	.	TGTGCCAGCTCACCACTCGGGGGGCGGGCGAACACTGAAGCTTTCTTT	CASSPLGGRANTEAFF
TRBV24-1	TRBJ2-5	TRBD2	.	TGTGCCACCAGTCTACGAACTAGCGGGAGCGGAGAGACCCAGTACTTC	CATSLRTSGSGETQYF
TRBV19	TRBJ2-1	TRBD1	few	TGTGCCAGTAGTCCCACCGGGACAGCCTACAATGAGCAGTTCTTC	CASSPTGTAYNEQFF
TRBV28	TRBJ1-1	.	.	TGTGCCAGCAGTTTCGCCAGTAAGAACACTGAAGCTTTCTTT	CASSFASKNTEAFF
TRBV5-1	TRBJ2-3	.	once	TGCGCCAGCAGCTTGGTAGGGAATACGCAGTATTTT	CASSLVGNTQYF
TRBV20-1	TRBJ1-5	TRBD1	.	TGCAGTGCTAGAGATCGAGGGGACAGGGGGAGGGAAATCCAGCCCCAGCATTTT	CSARDRGDRGREIQPQHF
TRBV6-6	TRBJ2-5	.	.	TGTGCCAGCAGTTCTACCTGGGACCAACAAGAGACCCAGTACTTC	CASSSTWDQQETQYF
TRBV5-6	TRBJ1-6	.	once	TGTGCCAGCAGCTTAAGGGCTTGGACCTATAATTCACCCCTCCACTTT	CASSLRAWTYNSPLHF
TRBV28	TRBJ2-7	TRBD2	.	TGTGCCAGCAGCTATAGCGGGCGGGAGCAGTACTTC	CASSYSGREQYF
TRBV20-1	TRBJ1-4	.	.	TGCAGTGCTGGGAAACTGAATGAAAAACTGTTTTTT	CSAGKLNEKLFF
TRBV5-1	TRBJ2-3	.	.	TGCGCCAGCAGCTGGCAGGAGGGAGGAGATACGCAGTATTTT	CASSWQEGGDTQYF
TRBV2	TRBJ1-3	TRBD1	.	TGTGCCAGCAGTCCTAGGGGACAGAGTTTCTCTGGAAACACCATATATTTT	CASSPRGQSFSGNTIYF
TRBV2	TRBJ2-1	.	once	TGTGCCAGCAGCGCCGATAAGCGGATGGACTACAATGAGCAGTTCTTC	CASSADKRMDYNEQFF
TRBV11-3	TRBJ2-3	TRBD2	.	TGTGCCAGCAGCTTTGGCACTAGCGGGATAGATACGCAGTATTTT	CASSFGTSGIDTQYF
TRBV9	TRBJ1-1	TRBD1	once	TGTGCCAGCAGCGTAGCTCGACAGGGCACTGAAGCTTTCTTT	CASSVARQGTEAFF
TRBV20-1	TRBJ2-2	TRBD1	.	TGCAGTGCTAGGCGGCTCGAGGGGGCTTCGAACACCGGGGAGCTGTTTTTT	CSARRLEGASNTGELFF
TRBV20-1	TRBJ1-2	TRBD1	.	TGCAGTGCTTCGCAGGGGGTGCCGGCTCCTGGCTACACCTTC	CSASQGVPAPGYTF
TRBV9	TRBJ1-2	TRBD1	.	TGTGCCAGCAGCCCTCAAGAGGGGGCATGGTATGGCTACACCTTC	CASSPQEGAWYGYTF
TRBV7-2	TRBJ2-3	.	.	TGTGCCAGCAGCTTGGTTTTCGGGGGCCAGAAAGATACGCAGTATTTT	CASSLVFGGQKDTQYF
TRBV5-1	TRBJ1-2	TRBD1	.	TGCGCCAGCAGCTTGGCCGGGGGACAGGGCGACGGTGGCTACACCTTC	CASSLAGGQGDGGYTF
TRBV15	TRBJ2-1	.	.	TGTGCCACCAGCTCAAGGAGGGGGCTTCCGGTCGACAATGAGCAGTTCTTC	CATSSRRGLPVDNEQFF
TRBV6-1	TRBJ2-1	.	few	TGTGCCAGCAGCCAACAGGGCACCTACAATGAGCAGTTCTTC	CASSQQGTYNEQFF
TRBV6-5	TRBJ1-2	.	few	TGTGCCAGCAGTTTGGGCCAGCTCTATGGCTACACCTTC	CASSLGQLYGYTF
TRBV9	TRBJ2-2	.	.	TGTGCCAGCAGCGTAGATCCGGGGAACACCGGGGAGCTGTTTTTT	CASSVDPGNTGELFF
TRBV12-3/TRBV12-4	TRBJ1-2	TRBD1	once	TGTGCCAGCAGCCCGGGACAGGGAAGTAACTATGGCTACACCTTC	CASSPGQGSNYGYTF
TRBV28	TRBJ2-3	.	.	TGTGCCAGCACCACGACTATAAAGTTTGCAGATACGCAGTATTTT	CASTTTIKFADTQYF
TRBV24-1	TRBJ1-4	TRBD1	.	TGTGCCACCAGTGATACAGGGGGCACTAATGAAAAACTGTTTTTT	CATSDTGGTNEKLFF
TRBV30	TRBJ1-5	.	.	TGTGCCTGGAGTGGGCAGGATGGTCAGCCCCAGCATTTT	CAWSGQDGQPQHF
TRBV25-1	TRBJ2-2	.	.	TGTGCCAGCAGTGAGGGGACTCGAGGGAACACCGGGGAGCTGTTTTTT	CASSEGTRGNTGELFF
TRBV20-1	TRBJ2-5	.	.	TGCAGTGCTAGAACCGCGGGGTCCCGAGAGACCCAGTACTTC	CSARTAGSRETQYF
TRBV20-1	TRBJ2-1	TRBD2	once	TGCAGTGCTAGTACGTCTTCTAGCGGGAAGACACGATCTTCCATCTTC	CSASTSSSGKTRSSIF
TRBV2	TRBJ2-2	.	.	TGTGCTCAAATTTCAGGAGGAGGGGAGCTGTTTTTT	CAQISGGGELFF
TRBV28	TRBJ2-5	.	.	TGTGCCAGCAGTTTGGCGGCGGGCTGGGAGACCCAGTACTTC	CASSLAAGWETQYF
TRBV15	TRBJ1-4	TRBD1	.	TGTGCCACCAGCGACCGGGACAGTAATGAAAAACTGTTTTTT	CATSDRDSNEKLFF
TRBV27	TRBJ1-1	.	.	TGTGCCAGCAGTTCCCTCTCCTCCCCGAGGAACACTGAAGCTTTCTTT	CASSSLSSPRNTEAFF
TRBV7-9	TRBJ2-3	TRBD2	.	TGTGCCAGCAGCCCGGGACTAGCTTTAGATACGCAGTATTTT	CASSPGLALDTQYF
TRBV9	TRBJ2-2	TRBD1	.	TGTGCCAGCAGCGAGACAGGGCGGTCCGGGGAGCTGTTTTTT	CASSETGRSGELFF
TRBV30	TRBJ1-5	.	.	TGTGCCTGGTCCATACAGGGAAGCAATCAGCCCCAGCATTTT	CAWSIQGSNQPQHF
TRBV4-1	TRBJ2-3	.	.	TGCGCCAGCAGCCAACAAGAGGGGGAGAAAGATACGCAGTATTTT	CASSQQEGEKDTQYF
TRBV28	TRBJ2-7	TRBD2	.	TGTGCCAGCAGTTTTGGTAGAGCGGGGAGGTCCGAGCAGTACTTC	CASSFGRAGRSEQYF
TRBV9	TRBJ2-5	TRBD2	.	TGTGCCAGCAGCGCCCGCCCTAGCGGGTCTGGGGAGACCCAGTACTTC	CASSARPSGSGETQYF
TRBV3-1	TRBJ2-3	.	.	TGTGCCAGCAGCCAAGATCCGGGTACGCAGTATTTT	CASSQDPGTQYF
TRBV6-2/TRBV6-3	TRBJ2-7	.	.	TGTGCCAGCAGACCTCGGGACCGCCCCCTTGAGCAGTACTTC	CASRPRDRPLEQYF
TRBV20-1	TRBJ2-4	.	.	TGCAGTGCCGGCGGACAGGCCAAAAACATTCAGTACTTC	CSAGGQAKNIQYF
TRBV5-1	TRBJ2-5	.	.	TGCGCCAGCAGCCCAAACCCCGGGGTGGAGACCCAGTACTTC	CASSPNPGVETQYF
TRBV12-3/TRBV12-4	TRBJ2-1	.	.	TGTGCCAGCAGCAATCTAGAATACAATGAGCAGTTCTTC	CASSNLEYNEQFF
TRBV20-1	TRBJ2-1	TRBD2	.	TGCAGTGCTCGCCAATTTACTAGCGGGACGTACAATGAGCAGTTCTTC	CSARQFTSGTYNEQFF
TRBV20-1	TRBJ2-5	.	.	TGCAGTGCTAGAGAATCTGCAGAGACCCAGTACTTC	CSARESAETQYF
TRBV12-3/TRBV12-4	TRBJ2-7	.	.	TGTGCCAGCAGTTTAGACAGGGACGGAGAGCAGTACTTC	CASSLDRDGEQYF
TRBV6-1	TRBJ2-1	.	.	TGTGCCAGCAGTGTGTACCGTAGCGGCCGTGAGCAGTTCTTC	CASSVYRSGREQFF
TRBV7-3	TRBJ2-1	.	.	TGTGCCAGCAGCCCGTTTACGACTACCTCCTACAATGAGCAGTTCTTC	CASSPFTTTSYNEQFF